Listed here are 29 T cell receptor beta chains from one sample, sequenced in a study of regulatory T cells in long-lasting Graves disease. For TCR beta, libraries came from iRepertoire HTBI primers and Arm-PCR of CDR3 regions. One entry per CDR3 protein results from TCRdb running MiXCR on the multiplex PCR reads. The sample shows about 420,000 distinct CDR3 sequences, around 22% of them seen only once. Time point reported: persistent/refractory GD, antithyroid drugs over 5 years with positive TRAb. Following extraction of RNA from PBMCs, that RNA was used to make the TCR library. Here the sequenced sample was peripheral blood mononuclear cells (PBMCs), taken when the disease was refractory, from a patient treated with antithyroid drugs. The receptors stem from a female donor with Graves disease.

The chain links TRBV11-2 to TRBJ2-2; 11 bases fit TRBD2. The CDR3 is 16 residues long. The V gene end was trimmed by 5 bases and the J gene end by 6 bases; junction bases not matched to a gene: 8. CDR1 and CDR2 (germline): SGHAT, FQNNGV. The CDR3 DNA reads as TGTGCCAGCAGCGTTACTAGCGGGAGATTAGCCGGGGAGCTGTTTTTT. As protein: CASSVTSGRLAGELFF.

There are many counts of this clonotype. V is TRBV2 and J is TRBJ2-7, with D maybe TRBD1 (6 bases). The V gene lost 5 bases and the J gene lost 4 bases, with 24 bases spanning the gap. In germline, CDR1 is SNHLY, CDR2 FYNNEI. The CDR3 is made up of 17 amino acids. CDR3 sequence: CASSQTGGRDPFYEQYF. The CDR3 nucleotides are TGTGCCAGCAGTCAGACTGGGGGCAGGGATCCTTTTTACGAGCAGTACTTC.

This clonotype was counted only a few times. The gene calls are TRBV6-1 and TRBJ1-5, with D possibly TRBD1 on 6 matching bases. Trimming removed 5 bases from V and 4 bases from J, with 18 bases in between. CDR1 is MNHNS and CDR2 is SASEGT in the germline V gene. The CDR3 is made up of 16 amino acids. This CDR3 is CASSPYEGGGNQPQHF. CDR3 coding DNA: TGTGCCAGCAGTCCCTACGAGGGGGGGGGGAATCAGCCCCAGCATTTT.

This clonotype was detected only a few times. The genes are TRBV27 and TRBJ2-7, with no clear D. Germline V CDR1 and CDR2: MNHEY, SMNVEV (reference sequence). The CDR3 has 14 residues. V lost 0 bases to trimming and J lost 2 bases, with 8 bases between them. CDR3 sequence (DNA): TGTGCCAGCAGTTTATCCCTCGGCGCCTACGAGCAGTACTTC. Translating gives CASSLSLGAYEQYF.

The V and J genes are TRBV20-1 and TRBJ2-7, with D tentatively TRBD1 (5 bases). V shed 5 bases and J shed 4 bases, with 12 bases lying between them. CDR1 DFQATT and CDR2 SNEGSKA come from the germline V gene (reference sequence). The CDR3 runs 12 residues. CDR3 region: CSARYDRYEQYF. CDR3 bases: TGCAGTGCTCGCTACGACAGATACGAGCAGTACTTC.

This clonotype has ten or more counts. The chain combines TRBV7-2 with TRBJ1-1; weak D call: TRBD1 (5 bases). This CDR3 is built from 15 residues. Germline CDR1 and CDR2: SGHTA and FQGNSA. With 5 bases removed from V and 0 bases from J, the gap between germline ends came to 13 bases. In DNA, the CDR3 is TGTGCCAGCAGCATTGGACACAAATTGAACACTGAAGCTTTCTTT. Translation: CASSIGHKLNTEAFF.

J is TRBJ2-1 and V is TRBV7-3; TRBD1 is a possible D gene (7 bases). The CDR3 runs 15 residues. Trimming shortened V by 5 bases and J by 9 bases, and 20 bases separated the two germline ends. Per germline, CDR1 SGHTA and CDR2 FQGTGA. In DNA form, the CDR3 reads TGTGCCAGCAGCCCAGGGGGAGGAGGGATTTTTGAGCAGTTCTTC. Encoded protein: CASSPGGGGIFEQFF. The complete variable domain, with remaining parts taken from reference TRBV7-3 and TRBJ2-1, reads GAGVSQTPSNKVTEKGKYVELRCDPISGHTALYWYRQSLGQGPEFLIYFQGTGAADDSGLPNDRFFAVRPEGSVSTLKIQRTERGDSAVYLCASSPGGGGIFEQFFGPGTRLTVL.

The chain has TRBV20-1 and TRBJ1-5; no firm D call. Looked up from germline, CDR1 is DFQATT and CDR2 is SNEGSKA (reference sequence). The germline V and J ends were trimmed by 2 bases and 3 bases, with 17 bases remaining between them. The CDR3 sequence is 16 residues long. CDR3 nucleotide sequence: TGCAGTGCTAGACCCGCCGGAGCCTTCCTCAATCAGCCCCAGCATTTT. This encodes CSARPAGAFLNQPQHF.

This clonotype was seen repeatedly, ten times or more. V gene TRBV11-2 combines with J gene TRBJ1-5, with D uncertain. Germline loops: CDR1 SGHAT, CDR2 FQNNGV. This CDR3 spans 13 amino acids. V lost 2 bases and J 3 bases, leaving 5 bases between the germline ends. The CDR3 sequence is CASSLSDNQPQHF. As DNA, the CDR3 is TGTGCCAGCAGCTTATCAGACAATCAGCCCCAGCATTTT.

This clonotype was seen repeatedly, ten times or more. The chain is built from TRBV24-1 and TRBJ2-5; D might be TRBD1 (8 bases). The CDR3 totals 15 residues. CDR1 KGHDR and CDR2 SFDVKD come from the germline V gene. V lost 0 bases to trimming and J lost 5 bases, with 12 bases between them. As DNA, the CDR3 is TGTGCCACCAGTGATTTGGGACAGGGAGGGGAGACCCAGTACTTC. This codes for CATSDLGQGGETQYF.

The sample holds many counts of this clonotype. This chain joins TRBV28 and TRBJ1-1, with no clear D. The CDR3 is made up of 12 amino acids. Per germline, CDR1 MDHEN and CDR2 SYDVKM. The CDR3 sequence is CLTTAPRGEAFF. As DNA, the CDR3 is TGTCTCACCACGGCCCCTCGGGGTGAAGCTTTCTTT.

J is TRBJ1-5 and V is TRBV6-1, with 8 bases lining up with TRBD1. Germline V CDR1 and CDR2: MNHNS, SASEGT. Trimming removed 7 bases from V and 5 bases from J; junction bases left unmatched: 7. CDR3 length: 14 residues. The CDR3 nucleotides read TGTGCCAGCACCGGACAGGGAGGGGATCAGCCCCAGCATTTT. It is translated as CASTGQGGDQPQHF.

Only a few counts were recorded for this clonotype. The CDR3 DNA sequence: TGTGCCAGTAGTGCCGGGGCGGGACAGGGTGGAAACATTCAGTACTTC. Its translation: CASSAGAGQGGNIQYF. This chain joins TRBV19 and TRBJ2-4, with 9 bases identical to TRBD1. This CDR3 is 16 amino acids long. Germline-derived CDR1 and CDR2 are LNHDA and SQIVND (reference sequence). V gave up 5 bases and J gave up 6 bases; unmatched junction bases: 11.

This clonotype was counted many times. The rearrangement joins TRBV12-3 or TRBV12-4 to TRBJ1-5; D perhaps matches TRBD1 (5 bases). This CDR3 contains 14 residues. The V end lost 2 bases, the J end lost 5 bases, and 10 bases lay between the germline ends. CDR3 sequence (DNA): TGTGCCAGCAGTTTAATGCAGGGTCATCAGCCCCAGCATTTT. Its protein product is CASSLMQGHQPQHF.

This chain connects TRBV7-2 to TRBJ1-1; unclear D gene. The CDR3 runs 13 residues. CDR1 SGHTA and CDR2 FQGNSA come from the germline V gene. V was trimmed by 8 bases and J by 2 bases, leaving 12 bases between them. The CDR3 bases are TGTGCCAGCCGCCTAGATAAAAACACTGAAGCTTTCTTT. Translated: CASRLDKNTEAFF.

This clonotype has at least ten counts. The chain has TRBV5-1 and TRBJ2-7, with TRBD1 matching 8 bases. This CDR3 is 15 amino acids long. CDR1 SGHRS and CDR2 YFSETQ come from the germline V gene. V dropped 4 bases and J dropped 1; count of bases not matched to a gene: 7. CDR3 region: CASSTGTGPSYEQYF. In DNA form, the CDR3 reads TGCGCCAGCAGCACCGGGACAGGTCCTTCCTACGAGCAGTACTTC. Drawing the rest from reference TRBV5-1 and TRBJ2-7, the complete variable domain is KAGVTQTPRYLIKTRGQQVTLSCSPISGHRSVSWYQQTPGQGLQFLFEYFSETQRNKGNFPGRFSGRQFSNSRSEMNVSTLELGDSALYLCASSTGTGPSYEQYFGPGTRLTVT.

The chain couples TRBV7-9 to TRBJ2-6; D ambiguous. The CDR3 is made up of 15 amino acids. Between the trimmed V and J ends, which lost 5 bases and 2 bases, there was a span of 10 bases. Germline CDR1 SEHNR, CDR2 FQNEAQ (reference sequence). The chain's CDR3 is CASSTELAGANVLTF. CDR3 nucleotides: TGTGCCAGCAGCACCGAATTGGCTGGGGCCAACGTCCTGACTTTC.

V and J are TRBV6-2 or TRBV6-3 and TRBJ1-6; weak D call: TRBD1 (5 bases). The CDR3 consists of 20 residues. V lost 2 bases and J lost 0, with 20 bases in between. Per the germline V gene, CDR1 is MNHEY and CDR2 is SVGEGT. CDR3 coding DNA: TGTGCCAGCAGTTACGTGGCGGGACTTACAGACCGCTCCTATAATTCACCCCTCCACTTT. Its translation: CASSYVAGLTDRSYNSPLHF.

This clonotype was detected only a few times. V and J are TRBV6-1 and TRBJ2-2, with D maybe TRBD2 (6 bases). Germline assignment: CDR1 MNHNS and CDR2 SASEGT. This CDR3 spans 15 amino acids. V was cut by 6 bases and J by 2 bases, with 13 bases left in between. In DNA, the CDR3 is TGTGCCAGCAGCATCGGGAGTATTAACACCGGGGAGCTGTTTTTT. Translation gives CASSIGSINTGELFF.

This clonotype has a count of ten or more. The rearrangement links TRBV20-1 to TRBJ1-1; D unresolved. The CDR3 has 12 residues. Germline lookup yields CDR1 DFQATT and CDR2 SNEGSKA (reference sequence). Deletions cut 4 bases from V and 1 base from J, with 7 bases between. In DNA form, the CDR3 reads TGCAGTGCTAACGTCGAGAACACTGAAGCTTTCTTT. It codes for CSANVENTEAFF.

The sample holds many counts of this clonotype. The chain has TRBV20-1 and TRBJ2-7, with 11 positions matching TRBD1. CDR1 is DFQATT, CDR2 SNEGSKA, per germline (reference sequence). V shed 3 bases, J shed 2 bases, and the junction held 0 bases outside the gene matches. This CDR3 is 13 amino acids long. This chain's CDR3 is CSARGQGAYEQYF. The CDR3 DNA is TGCAGTGCTAGGGGACAGGGGGCCTACGAGCAGTACTTC.

This clonotype was seen many times. The rearrangement joins TRBV6-1 to TRBJ1-1; 8 bases fit TRBD1. Trimming took 6 bases from V and 1 from J; bases not matched to a gene: 1. The V gene's germline CDR1 is MNHNS and CDR2 SASEGT. The CDR3 is 13 residues long. CDR3: CASSRGPNTEAFF. The DNA of the CDR3 is TGTGCCAGCAGCAGGGGGCCGAACACTGAAGCTTTCTTT.

This clonotype occurred a few times. V and J are TRBV5-1 and TRBJ2-7; 8 nucleotides line up with TRBD2. In germline, CDR1 is SGHRS, CDR2 YFSETQ. The CDR3 has 16 amino acids. Trimming cost V 0 bases and J 3 bases; bases outside gene matches: 8. The CDR3 here is CASSLDLSGGHYEQYF. For the CDR3, the DNA is TGCGCCAGCAGCTTGGATCTATCGGGAGGGCACTACGAGCAGTACTTC.

The chain has TRBV20-1 and TRBJ2-3; TRBD1 is a possible D gene (6 bases). The V gene lost 5 bases and the J gene lost 2 bases, with 11 bases spanning the gap. Germline V CDR1 and CDR2: DFQATT, SNEGSKA (reference sequence). CDR3 length: 13 amino acids. The CDR3 loop reads CSAPTGYTDTQYF. CDR3 DNA sequence: TGCAGTGCTCCAACAGGGTACACAGATACGCAGTATTTT.

The CDR3 reads CASSPQGGENTEAFF. Written as DNA, the CDR3 is TGTGCCAGCAGTCCCCAGGGGGGGGAAAACACTGAAGCTTTCTTT. This chain connects TRBV12-3 or TRBV12-4 to TRBJ1-1; 7 bases map to TRBD1. V gave up 5 bases and J gave up 2 bases; unmatched junction bases: 8. This CDR3 contains 15 residues.

This clonotype was seen more than once but under ten times. Here the CDR3 reads CASSQKVGVGTEAFF. In DNA, the CDR3 is TGTGCCAGCAGTCAAAAGGTCGGGGTGGGGACTGAAGCTTTCTTT. The rearrangement joins TRBV7-3 to TRBJ1-1; no firm D call. The ends were cut back, 6 bases at V and 5 bases at J, with 19 bases in the middle. Germline V gene lookup returns CDR1 SGHTA and CDR2 FQGTGA. The CDR3 runs to 15 residues. The full variable domain, with the rest looked up from reference TRBV7-3 and TRBJ1-1, is GAGVSQTPSNKVTEKGKYVELRCDPISGHTALYWYRQSLGQGPEFLIYFQGTGAADDSGLPNDRFFAVRPEGSVSTLKIQRTERGDSAVYLCASSQKVGVGTEAFFGQGTRLTVV.

V gene TRBV7-9 combines with J gene TRBJ2-2; D remains ambiguous. CDR3 length: 16 amino acids. The germline CDR1 and CDR2 sequences are SEHNR and FQNEAQ (reference sequence). The germline V and J ends were trimmed by 0 bases and 1 base, with 9 bases remaining between them. The CDR3 loop reads CASSLAGTKNTGELFF. The CDR3 bases are TGTGCCAGCAGCTTAGCTGGCACAAAGAACACCGGGGAGCTGTTTTTT.

The chain employs TRBV27 and TRBJ1-1; no definite D call. Deletions cut 7 bases from V and 2 bases from J, with 8 bases between. Germline V CDR1 and CDR2: MNHEY, SMNVEV (reference sequence). The CDR3 consists of 12 residues. CDR3 sequence reads: CASMEGNTEAFF. In nucleotides, the CDR3 is TGTGCCAGCATGGAGGGAAACACTGAAGCTTTCTTT.

In this sample, this clonotype turned up a few times. The chain recombines TRBV9 with TRBJ2-3; D gene uncertain. The CDR3 is made up of 16 amino acids. Looked up from germline, CDR1 is SGDLS and CDR2 is YYNGEE. V was cut by 0 bases and J by 1 base, with 12 bases left in between. The CDR3 region has the DNA TGTGCCAGCAGCGTAGGACCGGACGGCCGCACAGATACGCAGTATTTT. Translated, it gives CASSVGPDGRTDTQYF.